A single sample is the source of the 9 T cell receptor beta chains below, sequenced in a study of cytomegalovirus exposure and HLA in healthy donors. The PCR contained 60 Vbeta and 13 Jbeta primers. Some clones are missing from TCRdb's copy, which holds only in-frame ones; the method was immunoSEQ multiplex PCR. Found here are roughly 150,000 clones, roughly 67% of them singletons; the top ten hold roughly 5.4%. The sequenced sample consisted of PBMCs. These receptors originate from a woman aged 18-35 years in good health and CMV-seropositive.

The chain is built from TRBV5-4 and TRBJ1-2; D is unclear. Germline CDR1 SGHNT, CDR2 YYREEE (reference sequence). There are 13 residues in the CDR3. V was trimmed by 2 bases and J by 6 bases, leaving 11 bases between them. As DNA, the CDR3 is TGTGCCAGCAGCTTATGGAGGGAAGATGGCTACACCTTC. As protein: CASSLWREDGYTF.

V usage is TRBV7-2 and J usage is TRBJ2-3; the match to TRBD1 covers 7 bases. Unmatched junction bases numbered 2, after V lost 2 bases and J lost 0 bases. Germline CDR1 reads SGHTA; CDR2 reads FQGNSA. This CDR3 contains 15 residues. The CDR3 region has the DNA TGTGCCAGCAGCTTAAGGGGGCATAGCACAGATACGCAGTATTTT. This translates into CASSLRGHSTDTQYF. The variable domain in full, with the rest retrieved from reference TRBV7-2 and TRBJ2-3, is GAGVSQSPSNKVTEKGKDVELRCDPISGHTALYWYRQSLGQGLEFLIYFQGNSAPDKSGLPSDRFSAERTGGSVSTLTIQRTQQEDSAVYLCASSLRGHSTDTQYFGPGTRLTVL.

This clone was counted a few times. V is TRBV6-6 and J is TRBJ1-1; D not resolved. CDR1 is MNHNY and CDR2 is SVGAGI in the germline V gene (reference sequence). The V end lost 6 bases, the J end lost 1 base, and 15 bases lay between the germline ends. CDR3 length: 15 residues. CDR3 sequence (DNA): TGTGCCAGCAGAGATAACGGGAACGGGAACACTGAAGCTTTCTTT. This codes for CASRDNGNGNTEAFF.

The chain is built from TRBV2 and TRBJ2-7; 10 nucleotides match TRBD1. The CDR3 spans 15 residues. V was clipped by 7 bases and J by 7 bases; unmatched bases: 13. Germline CDR1 SNHLY, CDR2 FYNNEI. The CDR3 nucleotides read TGTGCCAGCACTAGAAGAGACAGGGGGCCTGGGGAGCAGTACTTC. Protein sequence: CASTRRDRGPGEQYF.

The chain is built from TRBV7-9 and TRBJ2-3; weak D call: TRBD2 (7 bases). The CDR3 consists of 16 residues. Between the trimmed V and J ends, which lost 5 bases and 5 bases, there was a span of 20 bases. Germline-derived CDR1 and CDR2 are SEHNR and FQNEAQ (reference sequence). CDR3 protein: CASSQNGGLGGDTQYF. The CDR3 DNA reads as TGTGCCAGCAGCCAAAACGGGGGGCTGGGAGGAGATACGCAGTATTTT.

This chain uses TRBV10-3 with TRBJ2-5; maybe TRBD1 (5 bases). The J call may be in error: the DNA end matches TRBJ2-7 better. Germline V lookup: CDR1 ENHRY, CDR2 SYGVKD. This CDR3 comprises 12 residues. CDR3 amino acids: CAISGDSYEQYF. The CDR3 DNA reads as TGTGCCATCAGCGGTGACAGTTACGAGCAGTACTTC.

This clone has more than one count but fewer than ten. The genes are TRBV18 and TRBJ1-2; the D is unclear. The CDR3 sequence is 15 residues long. V lost 3 bases to trimming and J lost 8 bases, with 19 bases between them. Germline V CDR1 and CDR2: KGHSH, LQKENI. The CDR3 loop is CASSPLAVVEGGYTF. CDR3 bases: TGTGCCAGCTCACCCCTCGCGGTAGTCGAAGGAGGCTACACCTTC.

Only a few counts were recorded for this clone. The chain is built from TRBV30 and TRBJ1-4; a weak D match, TRBD1 (5 bases). The CDR3 covers 13 residues. Germline loops: CDR1 GTSNPN, CDR2 SVGIG (reference sequence). The V gene lost 5 bases and the J gene lost 5 bases, with 12 bases spanning the gap. The CDR3 protein is CAWGRQGNEKLFF. CDR3 sequence (DNA): TGTGCCTGGGGAAGGCAGGGAAATGAAAAACTGTTTTTT.

The chain carries TRBV5-1 and TRBJ1-2; weak D call: TRBD1 (5 bases). V shed 7 bases and J shed 2 bases, with 9 bases lying between them. This CDR3 has 12 amino acids. Germline loops: CDR1 SGHRS, CDR2 YFSETQ. The CDR3 loop is CASSTENYGYTF. In DNA, the CDR3 is TGCGCCAGCTCGACAGAGAACTATGGCTACACCTTC. The full variable domain, completed using reference TRBV5-1 and TRBJ1-2, is KAGVTQTPRYLIKTRGQQVTLSCSPISGHRSVSWYQQTPGQGLQFLFEYFSETQRNKGNFPGRFSGRQFSNSRSEMNVSTLELGDSALYLCASSTENYGYTFGSGTRLTVV.